These 30 T cell receptor beta chains originate from one sample sequenced in a study of shared clonotypes between healthy human individuals. TCRdb's table, derived via immunoSEQ multiplex PCR, lists solely in-frame clones and lacks some. The repertoire has some 2,000,000 clones, more than 90% of them found once; the top ten carry over 0.1%. Sequencing used naive CD4+ T cells sorted from blood. Subset given: CD45RA+ positively selected. The receptor set was obtained from a man younger than 35 in good health.

In its sample, this clone was seen once. CDR3 amino acids: CASRQGQGSTDTQYF. CDR3 nucleotide sequence: TGTGCCAGTAGACAAGGACAGGGAAGCACAGATACGCAGTATTTT. The chain recombines TRBV19 with TRBJ2-3; 8 positions match TRBD1. This CDR3 contains 15 residues. V lost 6 bases, J lost 0 bases, and 5 bases stayed unmatched. Germline-derived CDR1 and CDR2 are LNHDA and SQIVND (reference sequence).

A few counts support this clone. The J gene is TRBJ1-1, the V gene TRBV7-9, with D perhaps matching TRBD1 (6 bases). V lost 4 bases, J lost 3 bases, and 9 bases lay in between. CDR3 size: 13 residues. Germline V gene sequence: CDR1 SEHNR, CDR2 FQNEAQ (reference sequence). The CDR3 is CASSSQGHTEAFF. The CDR3 nucleotides read TGTGCCAGCAGCTCGCAGGGGCACACTGAAGCTTTCTTT.

The chain carries TRBV7-9 and TRBJ1-1, with unresolved D. The V gene lost 5 bases and the J gene lost 10 bases, with 17 bases spanning the gap. The CDR3 sequence is 13 residues long. The germline CDR1 and CDR2 sequences are SEHNR and FQNEAQ (reference sequence). The CDR3 sequence is CASSVQGLSAAFF. The DNA of the CDR3 is TGTGCCAGCAGCGTGCAAGGACTTTCGGCAGCTTTCTTT.

The genes are TRBV28 and TRBJ1-1; TRBD1 agrees at 10 bases. V shed 8 bases, J shed 6 bases, and the junction held 6 bases outside the gene matches. This CDR3 has 13 amino acids. Germline values: CDR1 MDHEN, CDR2 SYDVKM. As DNA, the CDR3 is TGTGCCAGCGGAGGGACAGGGGTATCTGAAGCTTTCTTT. Encoded protein: CASGGTGVSEAFF.

CDR3 in amino acids: CASSLFLPTSSYNEQFF. CDR3 sequence (DNA): TGTGCCAGCAGCTTATTCCTCCCCACTAGCTCCTACAATGAGCAGTTCTTC. V and J are TRBV7-2 and TRBJ2-1; maybe TRBD2 (5 bases). Germline V gives CDR1 SGHTA, CDR2 FQGNSA. The CDR3 length is 17 residues. V lost 2 bases, J lost 0 bases, and 14 bases lay in between.

The chain combines TRBV2 with TRBJ2-5; 13 bases are a match to TRBD2. CDR1 SNHLY and CDR2 FYNNEI come from the germline V gene. The V and J ends lost 4 bases and 5 bases, in that order; junction bases with no gene match: 7. The CDR3 totals 16 residues. The CDR3 here is CASSGLAGGGWETQYF. The CDR3 region has the DNA TGTGCCAGCAGTGGACTAGCGGGAGGAGGATGGGAGACCCAGTACTTC.

This chain links TRBV12-5 with TRBJ2-1, with 7 positions matching TRBD1. There are 12 residues in the CDR3. Germline-derived CDR1 and CDR2 are LGHNT and FRNRAP. J was trimmed by 9 bases and V by 6 bases; bases with no gene match: 5. CDR3 protein: CASGLYRGEQFF. The CDR3 DNA is TGTGCTAGTGGACTTTACAGGGGTGAGCAGTTCTTC. The whole variable domain, remainder taken from reference TRBV12-5 and TRBJ2-1, is DARVTQTPRHKVTEMGQEVTMRCQPILGHNTVFWYRQTMMQGLELLAYFRNRAPLDDSGMPKDRFSAEMPDATLATLKIQPSEPRDSAVYFCASGLYRGEQFFGPGTRLTVL.

The chain combines TRBV29-1 with TRBJ1-1; 8 bases line up with TRBD1. The CDR3 is 11 residues long. Germline loops: CDR1 SQVTM, CDR2 ANQGSEA. Unmatched junction bases numbered 5, after V lost 7 bases and J lost 7 bases. The CDR3 DNA follows: TGCAGCGCGGGGACAGGCTATGAAGCTTTCTTT. Translated, it gives CSAGTGYEAFF.

V and J are TRBV4-1 and TRBJ2-2, with D perhaps TRBD1 (5 bases). The germline V gene has CDR1 MGHRA and CDR2 YSYEKL. V was trimmed by 0 bases and J by 2 bases, leaving 16 bases between them. CDR3 size: 18 residues. CDR3 in amino acids: CASSQDRGRVLNTGELFF. DNA of the CDR3: TGCGCCAGCAGCCAAGATCGAGGCAGGGTGCTTAACACCGGGGAGCTGTTTTTT.

V usage is TRBV29-1 and J usage is TRBJ2-4; a possible D gene is TRBD2 (6 bases). Trimming cost V 6 bases and J 8 bases, with 14 bases left between them. The CDR3 is 12 residues long. Germline CDR1 reads SQVTM; CDR2 reads ANQGSEA. CDR3 bases: TGCAGCGTCGGGGGTGGCGGTGACATTCAGTACTTC. It yields the protein CSVGGGGDIQYF.

The gene calls are TRBV6-1 and TRBJ1-6; maybe TRBD1 (5 bases). V lost 2 bases to trimming and J lost 3 bases, with 23 bases between them. CDR3 size: 20 residues. Germline CDR1 reads MNHNS; CDR2 reads SASEGT. The DNA for the CDR3 is TGTGCCAGCAGTGAACCTGACGGGACGGATAATCCCAACTATAATTCACCCCTCCACTTT. It yields the protein CASSEPDGTDNPNYNSPLHF.

The V and J genes are TRBV6-1 and TRBJ2-7; D is possibly TRBD1 (5 bases). The CDR3 extends over 15 amino acids. Trimming took off 7 bases at V and 1 base at J, with 17 bases between the two ends. Germline loops: CDR1 MNHNS, CDR2 SASEGT. CDR3 sequence: CASIFSLGQSYEQYF. The CDR3 DNA follows: TGTGCCAGCATCTTTTCTCTGGGGCAATCCTACGAGCAGTACTTC.

The chain combines TRBV19 with TRBJ2-5, with D unclear. Trimming took off 1 base at V and 1 base at J, with 13 bases between the two ends. The CDR3 has 16 residues. CDR1 and CDR2 from the germline V gene are LNHDA and SQIVND (reference sequence). The CDR3 spells CASSIGVGQAQETQYF. The DNA of the CDR3 is TGTGCCAGTAGTATAGGGGTCGGGCAGGCCCAAGAGACCCAGTACTTC. Complete variable domain (other parts from reference TRBV19 and TRBJ2-5): DGGITQSPKYLFRKEGQNVTLSCEQNLNHDAMYWYRQDPGQGLRLIYYSQIVNDFQKGDIAEGYSVSREKKESFPLTVTSAQKNPTAFYLCASSIGVGQAQETQYFGPGTRLLVL.

This sequence joins TRBV7-2 and TRBJ1-6, with D unresolved. Per the germline V gene, CDR1 is SGHTA and CDR2 is FQGNSA. V lost 3 bases and J 3 bases, leaving 12 bases between the germline ends. This CDR3 spans 16 amino acids. The CDR3 region is CASSFGSSIYNSPLHF. The CDR3 DNA sequence: TGTGCCAGCAGCTTCGGCAGTTCAATCTATAATTCACCCCTCCACTTT.

The chain has TRBV10-1 and TRBJ1-1; D remains unclear. The germline V and J ends were trimmed by 6 bases and 4 bases, with 12 bases remaining between them. The germline V gene has CDR1 WNHNN and CDR2 SYGVQD (reference sequence). This CDR3 region has 13 residues. DNA of the CDR3: TGCGCCAGCAGCCCGGGTGCACTCACTGAAGCTTTCTTT. Translated: CASSPGALTEAFF.

Note on this clone: The sample has other DNA sequences that encode this CDR3 too. The chain couples TRBV28 to TRBJ1-4; D not certain. The CDR3 is made up of 11 amino acids. The germline V gene has CDR1 MDHEN and CDR2 SYDVKM. V was pared by 4 bases and J by 5 bases, with 2 bases between. Written as DNA, the CDR3 is TGTGCCAGCAGTTCCAATGAAAAACTGTTTTTT. Encoded protein: CASSSNEKLFF.

This clone was seen only once. The chain uses TRBV27 and TRBJ2-1; 9 positions match TRBD2. Germline loops: CDR1 MNHEY, CDR2 SMNVEV (reference sequence). The CDR3 is 18 residues long. Unmatched junction bases numbered 10, after V lost 1 base and J lost 3 bases. CDR3 residues: CASSLWGTLLAGYNEQFF. CDR3 nucleotides: TGTGCCAGCAGTTTATGGGGCACCCTACTAGCGGGCTACAATGAGCAGTTCTTC.

Here the CDR3 reads CASSVVAGSFHEQYF. The DNA for the CDR3 is TGTGCCAGCAGCGTGGTAGCGGGTTCGTTCCACGAGCAGTACTTC. V usage is TRBV11-2 and J usage is TRBJ2-7; 7 bases line up with TRBD2. Trimming cost V 5 bases and J 5 bases; bases outside gene matches: 12. The germline V gene has CDR1 SGHAT and CDR2 FQNNGV. The CDR3 has 15 residues.

The rearrangement joins TRBV11-2 to TRBJ1-2; D is undetermined. CDR3 length: 15 amino acids. CDR1 SGHAT and CDR2 FQNNGV come from the germline V gene. The V end lost 5 bases, the J end lost 4 bases, and 17 bases lay between the germline ends. The chain's CDR3 is CASSPNQGIAYGYTF. The DNA of the CDR3 is TGTGCCAGCAGCCCCAACCAAGGCATTGCCTATGGCTACACCTTC.

The rearrangement links TRBV4-2 to TRBJ1-2; 9 bases map to TRBD1. This CDR3 is built from 16 residues. V shed 1 base and J 6 bases; nucleotides not matched to a gene: 9. From germline, CDR1 is LGHNA and CDR2 YNFKEQ. The CDR3 DNA sequence: TGTGCCAGCAGCCAAGTCGAGACAGGGGGTGGGGATGGCTACACCTTC. Amino acid sequence: CASSQVETGGGDGYTF.

The genes are TRBV28 and TRBJ2-7, with D possibly TRBD1 on 6 matching bases. The V end was cut by 6 bases, the J end by 2 bases, with 17 bases between. Germline V lookup: CDR1 MDHEN, CDR2 SYDVKM. The CDR3 is 15 residues long. The CDR3: CASSRFTRGAYEQYF. The DNA for the CDR3 is TGTGCCAGCAGCCGTTTCACCAGGGGTGCCTACGAGCAGTACTTC.

The chain carries TRBV6-1 and TRBJ1-5, with D maybe TRBD1 (6 bases). Deletions cut 2 bases from V and 5 bases from J, with 10 bases between. The CDR3 runs 14 residues. Germline CDR1 reads MNHNS; CDR2 reads SASEGT. The CDR3 is CASSEQGIYQPQHF. CDR3 nucleotides: TGTGCCAGCAGTGAACAGGGGATATATCAGCCCCAGCATTTT.

This clone appeared a single time. The V gene is TRBV2, the J gene TRBJ1-1, with 12 nucleotides matching TRBD1. CDR1 is SNHLY, CDR2 FYNNEI, per germline. This CDR3 is 16 amino acids long. J was trimmed by 8 bases and V by 3 bases; bases with no gene match: 10. The chain's CDR3 is CASSDAVGTGGVEAFF. The DNA for the CDR3 is TGTGCCAGCAGTGATGCTGTCGGGACAGGGGGCGTGGAAGCTTTCTTT. The full variable domain, in which reference TRBV2 and TRBJ1-1 provide the parts outside the CDR3, is EPEVTQTPSHQVTQMGQEVILRCVPISNHLYFYWYRQILGQKVEFLVSFYNNEISEKSEIFDDQFSVERPDGSNFTLKIRSTKLEDSAMYFCASSDAVGTGGVEAFFGQGTRLTVV.

This clone was counted once. The V and J genes are TRBV6-1 and TRBJ1-2; 7 positions agree with TRBD1. Germline-derived CDR1 and CDR2 are MNHNS and SASEGT. This CDR3 is 14 amino acids long. V gave up 6 bases and J gave up 3 bases; unmatched junction bases: 7. The CDR3 nucleotides are TGTGCCAGCAGGCGGGCAGGGGGGGACTATGGCTACACCTTC. Translation gives CASRRAGGDYGYTF.

The chain uses TRBV21-1 and TRBJ1-6. TRBV21-1 is annotated as a pseudogene. This CDR3 spans 14 amino acids. CDR3 protein: CASSKARRDSPLHF. DNA of the CDR3: TGTGCCAGCAGCAAAGCTAGGAGGGACTCACCCCTCCACTTT.

This clone was observed a single time. Other DNA sequences of this sample code for an identical CDR3. V and J are TRBV5-1 and TRBJ2-7; 10 positions agree with TRBD1. Trimming at V came to 0 bases and at J to 1 base, leaving 1 base not matched to a gene. CDR3 length: 15 residues. Germline CDR1 is SGHRS and CDR2 is YFSETQ. The CDR3 DNA is TGCGCCAGCAGCTTGGCGGGACAGGGGTCCTACGAGCAGTACTTC. Its protein is CASSLAGQGSYEQYF. Filled out from reference TRBV5-1 and TRBJ2-7, the complete variable domain reads KAGVTQTPRYLIKTRGQQVTLSCSPISGHRSVSWYQQTPGQGLQFLFEYFSETQRNKGNFPGRFSGRQFSNSRSEMNVSTLELGDSALYLCASSLAGQGSYEQYFGPGTRLTVT.

For this clone: Different DNA sequences within this sample yield the same CDR3. The chain carries TRBV7-9 and TRBJ1-4; D gene unclear. The CDR3 contains 14 residues. Germline V gene data show CDR1 as SEHNR and CDR2 as FQNEAQ (reference sequence). V was pared by 5 bases and J by 4 bases, with 11 bases between. In DNA form, the CDR3 reads TGTGCCAGCAGCCTAAGGACTGATAATGAAAAACTGTTTTTT. It specifies CASSLRTDNEKLFF.

The chain employs TRBV28 and TRBJ1-5; D uncertain. V lost 7 bases to trimming and J lost 1 base, with 11 bases between them. Germline V gene lookup returns CDR1 MDHEN and CDR2 SYDVKM. This CDR3 has 14 residues. CDR3 protein: CASIRERSNQPQHF. Written as DNA, the CDR3 is TGTGCCAGCATTCGGGAGCGGAGCAATCAGCCCCAGCATTTT.

The chain links TRBV19 to TRBJ2-6; 10 bases line up with TRBD1. Germline V gene sequence: CDR1 LNHDA, CDR2 SQIVND (reference sequence). Losses at the gene ends were 2 bases for V and 2 bases for J; bases not matched to a gene: 9. CDR3 length: 19 residues. CDR3 amino acids: CASSIIQTGGIPGANVLTF. CDR3 DNA sequence: TGTGCCAGTAGTATAATCCAGACAGGGGGCATCCCTGGGGCCAACGTCCTGACTTTC.

The V and J genes are TRBV19 and TRBJ1-6, with D unresolved. The germline CDR1 and CDR2 sequences are LNHDA and SQIVND (reference sequence). The CDR3 sequence is 14 residues long. V dropped 6 bases and J dropped 8 bases, with 14 bases sitting between them. CDR3 region: CASRQTGQYSPLHF. CDR3 in DNA: TGTGCCAGTAGGCAGACCGGTCAATATTCACCCCTCCACTTT.